This TCR beta chain was recovered during a study of OX40 agonist ivuxolimab in advanced cancers. Profiled with immunoSEQ multiplex PCR; TCRdb holds only in-frame clones, not every one. The data show approximately 89,000 clones, roughly nine tenths seen once. The ends lost 5 bases at V and 3 bases at J; junction bases unmatched: 8. The CDR3 consists of 16 residues. Germline-derived CDR1 and CDR2 are SGHTA and FQGNSA. Here the sequenced sample was CD4+ or CD8+ T cells sorted from blood, taken in a trial of the OX40 agonist ivuxolimab. The TCR sequence derives from an adult with an advanced solid tumor such as melanoma, head and neck, liver or kidney cancer. V is TRBV7-2 and J is TRBJ2-7, with 12 positions matching TRBD2. CDR3 region: CASSPRLAGAVYEQYF. CDR3 nucleotide sequence: TGTGCCAGCAGCCCTCGACTAGCGGGGGCGGTCTACGAGCAGTACTTC.